The 15 T cell receptor beta chains presented below share a single source sample, sequenced in a study of blood T cell repertoires in COVID-19. Profiled with immunoSEQ multiplex PCR; TCRdb holds only in-frame clones, not every one. The sample includes under 60,000 clones, 90% of them seen just once. The sequenced material came from peripheral blood. Receptors originate from a human donor in a cohort sampled during active COVID-19.

This clone occurred once. The chain employs TRBV12-3 or TRBV12-4 and TRBJ1-4; 7 bases fit TRBD1. With V trimmed by 8 bases and J by 8 bases, 5 bases remained unmatched. There are 12 residues in the CDR3. In DNA form, the CDR3 reads TGTGCCAGCCAGAGGGGGCAGGAAAAACTGTTTTTT. As protein: CASQRGQEKLFF.

This rearrangement joins TRBV6-1 to TRBJ1-5; TRBD1 aligns across 9 bases. The CDR3 extends over 19 amino acids. CDR1 and CDR2 (germline): MNHNS, SASEGT. V shed 3 bases and J 0 bases; nucleotides not matched to a gene: 12. CDR3 nucleotides: TGTGCCAGCAGTGAGCGATTGGGACAGGGTCACTATAGCAATCAGCCCCAGCATTTT. It encodes CASSERLGQGHYSNQPQHF.

The chain combines TRBV29-1 with TRBJ2-7; 11 nucleotides agree with TRBD2. There are 13 residues in the CDR3. V shed 7 bases, J shed 0 bases, and the junction held 2 bases outside the gene matches. Per germline, CDR1 SQVTM and CDR2 ANQGSEA. The DNA of the CDR3 is TGCAGCGCCGGGACTAGCGGCTCCTACGAGCAGTACTTC. It translates to CSAGTSGSYEQYF.

The chain carries TRBV6-1 and TRBJ2-7; D might be TRBD2 (6 bases). Deletions cut 0 bases from V and 0 bases from J, with 9 bases between. Germline V CDR1 and CDR2: MNHNS, SASEGT. This CDR3 has 15 amino acids. In DNA, the CDR3 is TGTGCCAGCAGTGAAGCGATGGGGGGCTCCTACGAGCAGTACTTC. Protein product: CASSEAMGGSYEQYF.

The rearrangement joins TRBV28 to TRBJ1-2, with 10 bases lining up with TRBD1. CDR3 length equals 16 residues. Germline V gene sequence: CDR1 MDHEN, CDR2 SYDVKM. V was clipped by 3 bases and J by 8 bases; unmatched bases: 12. The CDR3 DNA sequence: TGTGCCAGCAGTTTGAGACAGGGGGCGAAGGTTTTAGGCTACACCTTC. Translating it yields CASSLRQGAKVLGYTF.

In DNA form, the CDR3 reads TGTGCCAGCAGCATCGGTGGAGGGGAATACCAAGAGACCCAGTACTTC. This sequence encodes CASSIGGGEYQETQYF. The rearrangement uses TRBV21-1 and TRBJ2-5; TRBD2, the table's D call, was not compared with the DNA. TRBV21-1 is given as a pseudogene. The CDR3 is made up of 16 amino acids.

This sequence joins TRBV29-1 and TRBJ2-6; 11 nucleotides line up with TRBD1. CDR1 is SQVTM, CDR2 ANQGSEA, per germline. The CDR3 covers 16 residues. V dropped 6 bases and J dropped 4; count of bases not matched to a gene: 8. CDR3 protein: CSVPRDRGSGANVLTF. CDR3 nucleotides: TGCAGCGTCCCCCGGGACAGGGGGAGCGGGGCCAACGTCCTGACTTTC. Variable domain in full (rest from reference TRBV29-1 and TRBJ2-6): SAVISQKPSRDICQRGTSLTIQCQVDSQVTMMFWYRQQPGQSLTLIATANQGSEATYESGFVIDKFPISRPNLTFSTLTVSNMSPEDSSIYLCSVPRDRGSGANVLTFGAGSRLTVL.

This chain joins TRBV4-1 and TRBJ1-5, with D perhaps matching TRBD1 (5 bases). The CDR3 has 17 amino acids. The germline V gene encodes CDR1 MGHRA and CDR2 YSYEKL. V was clipped by 0 bases and J by 2 bases, with 14 bases between them. The CDR3 DNA sequence: TGCGCCAGCAGCCAAGAACCCGGGTGGGGGGGCAATCAGCCCCAGCATTTT. Encoded protein: CASSQEPGWGGNQPQHF.

The gene calls are TRBV4-1 and TRBJ2-2, with TRBD2 matching over 12 bases. V was clipped by 0 bases and J by 4 bases; unmatched bases: 6. CDR3 size: 18 residues. The germline V gene has CDR1 MGHRA and CDR2 YSYEKL. In DNA form, the CDR3 reads TGCGCCAGCAGCCAAGATAAGGCTAGCGGGAGGGTCACCGGGGAGCTGTTTTTT. Protein product: CASSQDKASGRVTGELFF.

This chain uses TRBV3-1 (or the pseudogene TRBV3-2) with TRBJ2-5, with TRBD1 as a possible D gene (6 bases). CDR3 size: 15 residues. Germline-derived CDR1 and CDR2 are LGHDT and YNNKEL (reference sequence). V lost 0 bases to trimming and J lost 4 bases, with 12 bases between them. CDR3 region: CASSQEGPGVETQYF. The CDR3 coding sequence is TGTGCCAGCAGCCAAGAGGGTCCAGGGGTAGAGACCCAGTACTTC.

Concerning this clone: The junction does not match germline at one end; this may be a read error. This rearrangement joins TRBV9 to TRBJ2-7, with D tentatively TRBD1 (5 bases). This CDR3 comprises 14 residues. Per the germline V gene, CDR1 is SGDLS and CDR2 is YYNGEE. This CDR3 is CASSVEDKTYVQYF. CDR3 coding DNA: TGTGCCAGCAGCGTAGAGGACAAGACGTACGTGCAGTACTTC.

This clone has more than one count but fewer than ten. J is TRBJ1-2 and V is TRBV28, with 8 bases lining up with TRBD1. The CDR3 spans 14 residues. V lost 6 bases, J lost 3 bases, and 6 bases stayed unmatched. Looked up from germline, CDR1 is MDHEN and CDR2 is SYDVKM. In DNA form, the CDR3 reads TGTGCCAGCAGCGACAGGGGAATGGACTATGGCTACACCTTC. Its protein is CASSDRGMDYGYTF.

This clone was observed once. The rearrangement joins TRBV6-1 to TRBJ2-1; 9 bases line up with TRBD2. Germline V gives CDR1 MNHNS, CDR2 SASEGT. This CDR3 region has 15 residues. Trimming took 4 bases from V and 3 from J; bases not matched to a gene: 4. CDR3: CASSGAGGHYNEQFF. The CDR3 nucleotides are TGTGCCAGCAGTGGAGCGGGAGGACACTACAATGAGCAGTTCTTC.

In regard to this clone: Germline is not matched at one junction end, which may reflect a read error. The chain links TRBV7-7 to TRBJ2-5; 8 bases are a match to TRBD2. Germline loops: CDR1 SSHAT, CDR2 FNYEAQ (reference sequence). The CDR3 totals 13 residues. CDR3 loop: CASSSSGGETQYF. As DNA, the CDR3 is TGTGCTAGCAGCTCGTCGGGGGGGGAGACCCAGTACTTC.

DNA of the CDR3: TGTGCCAGCTCACCGGTACCAGGGTCCAATCAGCCCCAGCATTTT. Its translation is CASSPVPGSNQPQHF. The V call is TRBV18, the J call TRBJ1-5, with D possibly being TRBD1 (5 bases). Germline V gene lookup returns CDR1 KGHSH and CDR2 LQKENI. The V end lost 3 bases, the J end lost 3 bases, and 12 bases lay between the germline ends. The CDR3 is 15 amino acids.